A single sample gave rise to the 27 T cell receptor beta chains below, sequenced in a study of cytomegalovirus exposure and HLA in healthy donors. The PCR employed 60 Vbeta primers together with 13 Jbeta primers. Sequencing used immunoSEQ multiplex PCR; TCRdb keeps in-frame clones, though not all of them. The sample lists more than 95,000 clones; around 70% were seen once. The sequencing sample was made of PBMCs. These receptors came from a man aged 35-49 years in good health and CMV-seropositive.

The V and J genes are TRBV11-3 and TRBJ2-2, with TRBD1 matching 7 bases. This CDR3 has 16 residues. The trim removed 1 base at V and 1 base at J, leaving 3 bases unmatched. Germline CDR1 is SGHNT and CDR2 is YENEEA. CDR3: CASSLGAGGNTGELFF. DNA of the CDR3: TGTGCCAGCAGCTTAGGGGCAGGGGGGAACACCGGGGAGCTGTTTTTT.

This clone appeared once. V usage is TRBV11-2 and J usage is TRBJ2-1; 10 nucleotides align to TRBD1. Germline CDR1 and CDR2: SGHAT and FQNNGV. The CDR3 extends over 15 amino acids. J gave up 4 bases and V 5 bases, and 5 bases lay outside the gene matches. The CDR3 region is CASSIGQGDYNEQFF. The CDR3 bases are TGTGCCAGCAGCATCGGACAGGGGGATTACAATGAGCAGTTCTTC.

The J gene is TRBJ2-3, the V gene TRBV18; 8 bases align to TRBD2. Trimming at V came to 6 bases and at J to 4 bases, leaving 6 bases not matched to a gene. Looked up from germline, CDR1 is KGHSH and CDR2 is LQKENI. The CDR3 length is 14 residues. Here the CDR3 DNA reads TGTGCCAGCTCCCCCATCGGGGGGGCAGATACGCAGTATTTT. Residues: CASSPIGGADTQYF. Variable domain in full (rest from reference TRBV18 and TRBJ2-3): NAGVMQNPRHLVRRRGQEARLRCSPMKGHSHVYWYRQLPEEGLKFMVYLQKENIIDESGMPKERFSAEFPKEGPSILRIQQVVRGDSAAYFCASSPIGGADTQYFGPGTRLTVL.

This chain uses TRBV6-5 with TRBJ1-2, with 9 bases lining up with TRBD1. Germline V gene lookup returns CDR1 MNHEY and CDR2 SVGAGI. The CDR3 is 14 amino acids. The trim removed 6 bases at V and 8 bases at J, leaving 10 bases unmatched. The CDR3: CASRYPGQGGGYTF. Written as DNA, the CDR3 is TGTGCCAGCAGATACCCGGGACAGGGAGGGGGCTACACCTTC.

CDR3 region: CASTNSYEQYF. DNA for the CDR3: TGTGCCAGCACCAACTCCTACGAGCAGTACTTC. J is TRBJ2-7 and V is TRBV6-6; D is uncertain. Germline lookup yields CDR1 MNHNY and CDR2 SVGAGI (reference sequence). With 7 bases removed from V and 0 bases from J, the gap between germline ends came to 4 bases. The CDR3 spans 11 residues.

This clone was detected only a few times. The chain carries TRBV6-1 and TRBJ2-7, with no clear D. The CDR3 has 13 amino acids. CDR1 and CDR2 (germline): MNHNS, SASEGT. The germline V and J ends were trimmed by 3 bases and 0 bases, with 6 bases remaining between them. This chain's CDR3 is CASSDQFSYEQYF. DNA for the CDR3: TGTGCCAGCAGTGATCAGTTCTCCTACGAGCAGTACTTC.

CDR3 in amino acids: CASSRLTWARGDNSPLHF. As DNA, the CDR3 is TGTGCCAGCAGCCGTTTAACTTGGGCCAGGGGCGATAATTCACCCCTCCACTTT. The rearrangement uses TRBV14 and TRBJ1-6; a possible D gene is TRBD1 (6 bases). Trimming removed 4 bases at V and 5 bases at J, with 21 bases between. Germline CDR1 is SGHDN and CDR2 is FVKESK. The CDR3 runs to 18 residues.

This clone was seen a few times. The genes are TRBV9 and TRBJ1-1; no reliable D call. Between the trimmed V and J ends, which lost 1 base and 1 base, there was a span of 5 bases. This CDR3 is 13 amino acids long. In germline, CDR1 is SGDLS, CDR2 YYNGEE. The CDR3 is CASSVRGNTEAFF. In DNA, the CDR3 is TGTGCCAGCAGCGTACGGGGGAACACTGAAGCTTTCTTT.

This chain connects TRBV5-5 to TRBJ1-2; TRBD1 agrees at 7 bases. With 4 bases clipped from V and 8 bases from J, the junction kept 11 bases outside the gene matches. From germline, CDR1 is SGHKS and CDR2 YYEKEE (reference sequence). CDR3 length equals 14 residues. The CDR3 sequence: CASSPLGTAVGYTF. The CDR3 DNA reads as TGTGCCAGCAGCCCCTTAGGGACAGCCGTGGGCTACACCTTC. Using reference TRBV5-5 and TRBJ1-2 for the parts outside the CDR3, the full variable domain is DAGVTQSPTHLIKTRGQQVTLRCSPISGHKSVSWYQQVLGQGPQFIFQYYEKEERGRGNFPDRFSARQFPNYSSELNVNALLLGDSALYLCASSPLGTAVGYTFGSGTRLTVV.

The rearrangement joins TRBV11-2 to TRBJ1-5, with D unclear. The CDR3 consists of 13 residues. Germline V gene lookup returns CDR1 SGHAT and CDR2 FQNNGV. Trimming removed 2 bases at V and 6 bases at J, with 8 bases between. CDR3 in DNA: TGTGCCAGCAGCTTATCGGAGTCTCAGCCCCAGCATTTT. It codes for CASSLSESQPQHF. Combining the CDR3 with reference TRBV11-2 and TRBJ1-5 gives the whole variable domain EAGVAQSPRYKIIEKRQSVAFWCNPISGHATLYWYQQILGQGPKLLIQFQNNGVVDDSQLPKDRFSAERLKGVDSTLKIQPAKLEDSAVYLCASSLSESQPQHFGDGTRLSIL.

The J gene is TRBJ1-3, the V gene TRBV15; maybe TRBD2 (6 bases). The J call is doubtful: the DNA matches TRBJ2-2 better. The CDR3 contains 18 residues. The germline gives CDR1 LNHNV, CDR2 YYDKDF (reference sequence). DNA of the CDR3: TGTGCCACCAGCAGAGATCAAGGAGGGCCGGTGGGCACCGGGGAGCTGTTTTTT. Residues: CATSRDQGGPVGTGELFF.

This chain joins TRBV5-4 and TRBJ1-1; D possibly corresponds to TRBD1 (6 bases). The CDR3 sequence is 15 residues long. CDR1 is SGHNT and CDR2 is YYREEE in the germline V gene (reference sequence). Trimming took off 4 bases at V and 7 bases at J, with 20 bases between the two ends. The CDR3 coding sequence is TGTGCCAGCAGCCCCCGGGGGGCCCTCGAGGTTGAAGCTTTCTTT. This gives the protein CASSPRGALEVEAFF. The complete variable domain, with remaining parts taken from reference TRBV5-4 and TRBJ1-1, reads ETGVTQSPTHLIKTRGQQVTLRCSSQSGHNTVSWYQQALGQGPQFIFQYYREEENGRGNFPPRFSGLQFPNYSSELNVNALELDDSALYLCASSPRGALEVEAFFGQGTRLTVV.

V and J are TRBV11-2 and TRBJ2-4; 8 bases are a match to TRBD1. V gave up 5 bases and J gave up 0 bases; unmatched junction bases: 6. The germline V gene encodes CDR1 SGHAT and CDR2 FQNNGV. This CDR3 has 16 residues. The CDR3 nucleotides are TGTGCCAGCAGCCCCCGGACAGGGCTAGCCAAAAACATTCAGTACTTC. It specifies CASSPRTGLAKNIQYF.

The CDR3 loop reads CASSYWGGYEQYF. In DNA, the CDR3 is TGTGCCAGCAGCTACTGGGGAGGGTACGAGCAGTACTTC. This chain uses TRBV7-3 with TRBJ2-7; 7 bases map to TRBD2. This CDR3 is 13 amino acids long. The ends lost 4 bases at V and 4 bases at J; junction bases unmatched: 4. Germline CDR1 and CDR2: SGHTA and FQGTGA.

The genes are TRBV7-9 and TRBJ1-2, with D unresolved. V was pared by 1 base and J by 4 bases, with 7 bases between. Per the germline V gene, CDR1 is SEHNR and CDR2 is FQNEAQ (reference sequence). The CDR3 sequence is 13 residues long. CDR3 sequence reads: CASSLDNSYGYTF. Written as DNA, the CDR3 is TGTGCCAGCAGCTTAGATAACAGCTATGGCTACACCTTC. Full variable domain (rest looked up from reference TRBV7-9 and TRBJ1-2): DTGVSQNPRHKITKRGQNVTFRCDPISEHNRLYWYRQTLGQGPEFLTYFQNEAQLEKSRLLSDRFSAERPKGSFSTLEIQRTEQGDSAMYLCASSLDNSYGYTFGSGTRLTVV.

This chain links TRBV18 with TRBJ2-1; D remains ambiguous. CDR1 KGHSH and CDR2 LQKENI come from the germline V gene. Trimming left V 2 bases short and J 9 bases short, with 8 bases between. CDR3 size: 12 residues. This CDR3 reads CASSPDGGEQFF. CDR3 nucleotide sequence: TGTGCCAGCTCACCAGATGGCGGTGAGCAGTTCTTC.

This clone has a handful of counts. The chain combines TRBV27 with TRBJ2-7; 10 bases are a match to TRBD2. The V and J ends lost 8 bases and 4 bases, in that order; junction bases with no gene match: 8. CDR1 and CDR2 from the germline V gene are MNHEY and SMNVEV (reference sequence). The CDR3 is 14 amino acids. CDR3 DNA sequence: TGTGCCAGCGGAATAGCGGGGGGCATTTACGAGCAGTACTTC. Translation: CASGIAGGIYEQYF.

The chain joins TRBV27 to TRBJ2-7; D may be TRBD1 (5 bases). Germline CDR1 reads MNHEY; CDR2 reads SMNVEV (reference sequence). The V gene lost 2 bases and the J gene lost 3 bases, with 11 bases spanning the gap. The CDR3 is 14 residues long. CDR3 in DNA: TGTGCCAGCAGTTTAGGGAATAGGGGCTACGAGCAGTACTTC. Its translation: CASSLGNRGYEQYF.

CDR3 protein: CASSRESSYNSPLHF. CDR3 coding DNA: TGCGCCAGCAGTCGCGAGAGCTCCTATAATTCACCCCTCCACTTT. The chain carries TRBV10-2 and TRBJ1-6; D call uncertain. This CDR3 comprises 15 residues. Trimming removed 5 bases from V and 0 bases from J, with 8 bases in between. Germline lookup yields CDR1 WSHSY and CDR2 SAAADI.

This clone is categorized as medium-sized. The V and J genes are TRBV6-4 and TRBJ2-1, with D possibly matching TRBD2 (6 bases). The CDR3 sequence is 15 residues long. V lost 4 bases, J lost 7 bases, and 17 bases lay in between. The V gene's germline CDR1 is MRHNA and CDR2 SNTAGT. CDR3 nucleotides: TGTGCCAGCAGTGTGTTGCGACTAGTTTATAATGAGCAGTTCTTC. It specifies CASSVLRLVYNEQFF.

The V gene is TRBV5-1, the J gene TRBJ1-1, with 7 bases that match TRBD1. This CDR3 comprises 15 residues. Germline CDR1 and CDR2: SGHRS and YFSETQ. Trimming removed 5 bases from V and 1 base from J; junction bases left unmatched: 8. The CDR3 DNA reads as TGCGCCAGCAGAACCGACAGGGTCGGGAACACTGAAGCTTTCTTT. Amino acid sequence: CASRTDRVGNTEAFF.

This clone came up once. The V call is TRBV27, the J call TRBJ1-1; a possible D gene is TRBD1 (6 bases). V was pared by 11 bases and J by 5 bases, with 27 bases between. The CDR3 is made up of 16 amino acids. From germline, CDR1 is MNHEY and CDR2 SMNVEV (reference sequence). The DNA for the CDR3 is TGTGCCGCCATCCGGGGGGGCCCCAGTCGCGGGACTGAAGCTTTCTTT. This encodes CAAIRGGPSRGTEAFF.

The CDR3 nucleotides are TGTGCCAGCAGTAACACCGGGACAGACTTATATGGCTACACCTTC. It encodes CASSNTGTDLYGYTF. This rearrangement joins TRBV28 to TRBJ1-2; 7 bases match TRBD1. V lost 5 bases to trimming and J lost 5 bases; unmatched junction nucleotides: 11. The CDR3 loop spans 15 amino acids. In germline, CDR1 is MDHEN, CDR2 SYDVKM.

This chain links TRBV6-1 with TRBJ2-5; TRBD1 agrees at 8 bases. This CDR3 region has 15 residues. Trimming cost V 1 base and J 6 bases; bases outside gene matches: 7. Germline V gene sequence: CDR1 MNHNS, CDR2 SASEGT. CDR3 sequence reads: CASSEGTGIMQTQYF. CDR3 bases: TGTGCCAGCAGTGAAGGGACAGGGATAATGCAGACCCAGTACTTC.

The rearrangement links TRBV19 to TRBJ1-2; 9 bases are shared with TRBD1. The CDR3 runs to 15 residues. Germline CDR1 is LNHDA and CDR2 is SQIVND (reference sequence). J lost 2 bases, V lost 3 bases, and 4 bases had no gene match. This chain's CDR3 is CASSIRTGENYGYTF. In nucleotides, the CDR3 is TGTGCCAGTAGTATCCGGACAGGGGAGAACTATGGCTACACCTTC. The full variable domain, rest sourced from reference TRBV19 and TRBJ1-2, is DGGITQSPKYLFRKEGQNVTLSCEQNLNHDAMYWYRQDPGQGLRLIYYSQIVNDFQKGDIAEGYSVSREKKESFPLTVTSAQKNPTAFYLCASSIRTGENYGYTFGSGTRLTVV.

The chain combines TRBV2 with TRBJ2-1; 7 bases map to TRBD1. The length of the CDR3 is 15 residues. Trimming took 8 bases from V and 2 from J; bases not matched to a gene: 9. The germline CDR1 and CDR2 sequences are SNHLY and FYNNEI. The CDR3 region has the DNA TGTGCCAGCCAACCCCCGGGACAGCCCTACAATGAGCAGTTCTTC. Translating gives CASQPPGQPYNEQFF. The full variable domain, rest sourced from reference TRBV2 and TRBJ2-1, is EPEVTQTPSHQVTQMGQEVILRCVPISNHLYFYWYRQILGQKVEFLVSFYNNEISEKSEIFDDQFSVERPDGSNFTLKIRSTKLEDSAMYFCASQPPGQPYNEQFFGPGTRLTVL.

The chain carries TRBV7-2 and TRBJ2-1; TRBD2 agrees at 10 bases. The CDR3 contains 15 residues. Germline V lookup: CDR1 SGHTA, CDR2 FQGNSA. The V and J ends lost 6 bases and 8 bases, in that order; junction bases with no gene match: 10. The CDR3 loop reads CASRPGLAPWYEQFF. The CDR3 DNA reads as TGTGCCAGCAGGCCGGGACTAGCGCCATGGTATGAGCAGTTCTTC. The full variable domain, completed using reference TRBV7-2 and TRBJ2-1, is GAGVSQSPSNKVTEKGKDVELRCDPISGHTALYWYRQSLGQGLEFLIYFQGNSAPDKSGLPSDRFSAERTGGSVSTLTIQRTQQEDSAVYLCASRPGLAPWYEQFFGPGTRLTVL.